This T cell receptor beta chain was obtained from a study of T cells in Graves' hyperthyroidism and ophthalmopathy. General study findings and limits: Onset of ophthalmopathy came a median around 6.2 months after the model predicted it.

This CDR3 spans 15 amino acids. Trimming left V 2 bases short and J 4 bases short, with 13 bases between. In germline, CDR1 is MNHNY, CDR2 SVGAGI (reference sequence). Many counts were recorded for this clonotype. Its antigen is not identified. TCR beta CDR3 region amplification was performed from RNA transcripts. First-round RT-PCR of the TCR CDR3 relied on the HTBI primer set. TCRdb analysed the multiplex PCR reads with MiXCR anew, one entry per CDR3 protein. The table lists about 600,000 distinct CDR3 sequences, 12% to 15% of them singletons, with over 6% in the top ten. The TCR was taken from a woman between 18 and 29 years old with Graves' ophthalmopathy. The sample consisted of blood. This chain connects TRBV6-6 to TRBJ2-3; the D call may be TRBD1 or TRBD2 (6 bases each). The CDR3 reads CASSYGGGLADTQYF. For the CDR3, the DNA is TGTGCCAGCAGTTACGGAGGGGGTTTGGCAGATACGCAGTATTTT.